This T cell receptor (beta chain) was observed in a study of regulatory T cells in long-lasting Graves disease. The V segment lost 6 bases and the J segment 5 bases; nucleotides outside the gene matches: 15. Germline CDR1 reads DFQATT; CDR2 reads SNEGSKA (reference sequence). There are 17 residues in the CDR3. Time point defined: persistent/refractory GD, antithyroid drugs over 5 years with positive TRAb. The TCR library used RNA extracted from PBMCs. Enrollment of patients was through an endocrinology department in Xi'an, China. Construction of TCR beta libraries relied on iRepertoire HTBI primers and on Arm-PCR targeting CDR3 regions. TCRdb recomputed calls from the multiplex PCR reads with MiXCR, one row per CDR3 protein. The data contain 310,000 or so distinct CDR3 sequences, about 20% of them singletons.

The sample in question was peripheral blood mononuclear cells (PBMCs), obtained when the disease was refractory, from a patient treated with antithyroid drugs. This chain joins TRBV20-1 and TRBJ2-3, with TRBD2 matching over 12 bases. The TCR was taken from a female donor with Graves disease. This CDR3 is CSAQASSGRALEDTQYF. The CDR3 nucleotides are TGCAGTGCGCAGGCCTCTAGCGGGAGGGCCCTCGAAGATACGCAGTATTTT.